The clone carrying this TCR beta chain was observed a handful of times. From the 5' RACE reads, TCRdb called clonotypes with MiXCR, one entry per CDR3 protein. The top ten clones hold around 13% of a sample with about 420,000 distinct CDR3 sequences, around a quarter of them seen once. Looked up from germline, CDR1 is SGHVS and CDR2 is FQNEAQ. V dropped 1 base and J dropped 5 bases, with 9 bases sitting between them. The CDR3 is 14 amino acids. These data belong to a study of T-cell memory formation after mild COVID-19. Study background: Most TCR clusters belonged to a single donor.

The rearrangement uses TRBV7-8 and TRBJ2-1; D gene unclear. This TCR derives from an adult woman who had mild COVID-19 (a few samples of this study predate the infection). Cell type and time point are not known. The sequenced sample consisted of PBMCs or a T cell subset sorted from them (not recorded which). The CDR3 DNA sequence: TGTGCCAGCAGCTTAGGCGGCAGCCACAATGAGCAGTTCTTC. It yields the protein CASSLGGSHNEQFF.